Listed below are T cell receptor beta chains from one sample, sequenced in a study of vaccination and CD4 T cells after COVID-19. TCRdb passed the PCR reads through MiXCR, listing each CDR3 protein once. Among some 18,000 distinct CDR3 sequences listed, roughly 50% were seen once. No antigen has been assigned to these receptors. Material for sequencing was CD4+ T cells from blood, cultured in vitro. These TCRs come from a human donor who had recovered from COVID-19. Each CDR3 is given with its conserved first and last residue. A D gene is named only where the DNA matches it firmly. The size field is filled for only some rows; it gives once, few, many or a size class.

clone size: NA; V gene: TRBV19; D gene: NA; J gene: TRBJ1-2; CDR3 protein: CASRPTGSNYGYTF; CDR3 DNA: TGTGCCAGTAGGCCGACAGGTTCTAACTATGGCTACACCTTC
clone size: once; V gene: TRBV27; D gene: NA; J gene: TRBJ1-2; CDR3 protein: CASSSSPEGRELRGYTF; CDR3 DNA: TGTGCCAGCAGTTCCTCACCCGAGGGGAGGGAGCTAAGGGGCTACACCTTC
clone size: NA; V gene: TRBV10-2; D gene: TRBD1; J gene: TRBJ1-1; CDR3 protein: CASRTGGTEAFF; CDR3 DNA: TGCGCCAGCCGGACAGGGGGCACTGAAGCTTTCTTT
clone size: NA; V gene: TRBV2; D gene: NA; J gene: TRBJ2-7; CDR3 protein: CASEEGSIAEQYF; CDR3 DNA: TGTGCCAGCGAGGAGGGGTCGATCGCCGAGCAGTACTTC
clone size: NA; V gene: TRBV19; D gene: NA; J gene: TRBJ1-5; CDR3 protein: CASRDQGTGPQHF; CDR3 DNA: TGTGCCAGTAGGGACCAGGGGACGGGGCCCCAGCATTTT
clone size: NA; V gene: TRBV5-1; D gene: TRBD1; J gene: TRBJ1-1; CDR3 protein: CASTSETGSNTEAFF; CDR3 DNA: TGCGCCAGCACGTCCGAGACAGGGTCGAACACTGAAGCTTTCTTT
clone size: NA; V gene: TRBV6-1; D gene: NA; J gene: TRBJ1-5; CDR3 protein: CASSIFRGGWPQHF; CDR3 DNA: TGTGCCAGCTCTATATTTAGGGGGGGTTGGCCCCAGCATTTT
clone size: NA; V gene: TRBV4-3; D gene: NA; J gene: TRBJ2-7; CDR3 protein: CASSQNTGFSGYEQYF; CDR3 DNA: TGCGCCAGCAGCCAGAATACAGGGTTTAGCGGCTACGAGCAGTACTTC
clone size: NA; V gene: TRBV3-1; D gene: NA; J gene: TRBJ1-5; CDR3 protein: CASSLLGSEQPQHF; CDR3 DNA: TGTGCCAGCAGCCTTTTAGGGTCTGAACAGCCCCAGCATTTT
clone size: NA; V gene: TRBV25-1; D gene: NA; J gene: TRBJ2-5; CDR3 protein: CASSISGGHRETQYF; CDR3 DNA: TGTGCCAGCAGTATATCGGGGGGCCACCGGGAGACCCAGTACTTC
clone size: NA; V gene: TRBV20-1; D gene: NA; J gene: TRBJ2-1; CDR3 protein: CSARVELGPWHNEQFF; CDR3 DNA: TGCAGTGCTAGAGTAGAATTGGGACCTTGGCACAATGAGCAGTTCTTC
clone size: few; V gene: TRBV15; D gene: TRBD1; J gene: TRBJ2-3; CDR3 protein: CATSRAMTGRDTQYF; CDR3 DNA: TGTGCCACCAGCAGAGCAATGACAGGGAGAGATACGCAGTATTTT
clone size: NA; V gene: TRBV7-2; D gene: NA; J gene: TRBJ2-2; CDR3 protein: CASQPNTGELFF; CDR3 DNA: TGTGCCAGCCAACCTAACACCGGGGAGCTGTTTTTT
clone size: few; V gene: TRBV21-1; D gene: NA; J gene: TRBJ2-5; CDR3 protein: CASSKPGRDRGQETQYF; CDR3 DNA: TGTGCCAGCAGCAAACCGGGAAGGGACAGGGGCCAAGAGACCCAGTACTTC
clone size: medium-sized; V gene: TRBV11-3; D gene: TRBD2; J gene: TRBJ2-7; CDR3 protein: CASSFTGLAGPYF; CDR3 DNA: TGTGCCAGCAGCTTCACAGGACTAGCGGGTCCGTACTTC
clone size: few; V gene: TRBV12-3/TRBV12-4; D gene: TRBD2; J gene: TRBJ2-3; CDR3 protein: CASGTSGRGADTQYF; CDR3 DNA: TGTGCCAGCGGAACTAGCGGGAGGGGAGCAGATACGCAGTATTTT
clone size: once; V gene: TRBV7-9; D gene: NA; J gene: TRBJ2-1; CDR3 protein: CASSLARWSSYNEQFF; CDR3 DNA: TGTGCCAGCAGCTTAGCTCGGTGGAGCTCCTACAATGAGCAGTTCTTC
clone size: few; V gene: TRBV20-1; D gene: TRBD1; J gene: TRBJ2-7; CDR3 protein: CSAHVRDRGGEQYF; CDR3 DNA: TGCAGTGCACATGTCCGGGACAGGGGGGGCGAGCAGTACTTC
clone size: NA; V gene: TRBV6-5; D gene: TRBD1; J gene: TRBJ2-4; CDR3 protein: CASSYTRTGKNIQYF; CDR3 DNA: TGTGCCAGCAGTTACACCCGGACAGGGAAAAACATTCAGTACTTC
clone size: NA; V gene: TRBV29-1; D gene: NA; J gene: TRBJ2-3; CDR3 protein: CSVEPSGPDTQYF; CDR3 DNA: TGCAGCGTTGAACCATCTGGGCCCGATACGCAGTATTTT
clone size: few; V gene: TRBV4-3; D gene: TRBD2; J gene: TRBJ2-2; CDR3 protein: CASSPGLLNTGELFF; CDR3 DNA: TGCGCCAGCAGCCCGGGACTACTAAACACCGGGGAGCTGTTTTTT
clone size: once; V gene: TRBV28; D gene: NA; J gene: TRBJ1-2; CDR3 protein: CASSSSPDGLRGYTF; CDR3 DNA: TGTGCCAGCAGTTCCTCCCCGGACGGATTAAGAGGCTACACCTTC
clone size: few; V gene: TRBV6-5; D gene: NA; J gene: TRBJ1-6; CDR3 protein: CASRYSTRNSPLHF; CDR3 DNA: TGTGCCAGCAGGTACAGTACGCGGAATTCACCCCTCCACTTT
clone size: NA; V gene: TRBV30; D gene: NA; J gene: TRBJ1-1; CDR3 protein: CAWSVLGVAEAFF; CDR3 DNA: TGTGCCTGGAGTGTACTTGGGGTTGCTGAAGCTTTCTTT
clone size: few; V gene: TRBV20-1; D gene: NA; J gene: TRBJ1-6; CDR3 protein: CSARIGLYNSPLHF; CDR3 DNA: TGCAGTGCTAGGATTGGATTGTATAATTCACCCCTCCACTTT
clone size: NA; V gene: TRBV29-1; D gene: TRBD1; J gene: TRBJ2-2; CDR3 protein: CSVGQGDGELFF; CDR3 DNA: TGCAGCGTCGGACAGGGGGACGGAGAGCTGTTTTTT
clone size: NA; V gene: TRBV7-2; D gene: NA; J gene: TRBJ2-1; CDR3 protein: CASSSGGAGGVNEQFF; CDR3 DNA: TGTGCCAGCAGCTCAGGGGGCGCGGGAGGGGTCAATGAGCAGTTCTTC
clone size: NA; V gene: TRBV7-6; D gene: NA; J gene: TRBJ2-3; CDR3 protein: CASSSGISRYTDTQYF; CDR3 DNA: TGTGCCAGCAGCTCCGGAATCTCGCGTTACACAGATACGCAGTATTTT
clone size: NA; V gene: TRBV3-1; D gene: NA; J gene: TRBJ1-1; CDR3 protein: CASSQRGDTEAFF; CDR3 DNA: TGTGCCAGCAGCCAAAGGGGGGACACTGAAGCTTTCTTT
clone size: few; V gene: TRBV5-1; D gene: TRBD2; J gene: TRBJ2-7; CDR3 protein: CASSLGGTSGREEQYF; CDR3 DNA: TGCGCCAGCAGCTTGGGAGGGACTAGCGGGAGGGAAGAGCAGTACTTC
clone size: few; V gene: TRBV7-2; D gene: TRBD2; J gene: TRBJ2-5; CDR3 protein: CASSFIAGEETQYF; CDR3 DNA: TGTGCCAGCAGCTTTATAGCGGGAGAAGAGACCCAGTACTTC
clone size: NA; V gene: TRBV19; D gene: TRBD2; J gene: TRBJ2-1; CDR3 protein: CASSQRTSGSYEQFF; CDR3 DNA: TGTGCCAGTAGCCAGCGGACTAGCGGGAGTTATGAGCAGTTCTTC
clone size: few; V gene: TRBV11-3; D gene: NA; J gene: TRBJ2-5; CDR3 protein: CASSLHSGKSETQYF; CDR3 DNA: TGTGCCAGCAGCTTACATTCGGGAAAATCGGAGACCCAGTACTTC
clone size: NA; V gene: TRBV12-5; D gene: TRBD1; J gene: TRBJ2-3; CDR3 protein: CASGWDSLSDTQYF; CDR3 DNA: TGTGCTAGTGGTTGGGACAGTCTTTCGGATACGCAGTATTTT
clone size: NA; V gene: TRBV7-8; D gene: TRBD1; J gene: TRBJ1-5; CDR3 protein: CASSLIPTGGYQPQHF; CDR3 DNA: TGTGCCAGCAGCTTAATTCCCACAGGGGGATATCAGCCCCAGCATTTT
clone size: NA; V gene: TRBV6-1; D gene: NA; J gene: TRBJ2-7; CDR3 protein: CASSTRKEARGEQYF; CDR3 DNA: TGTGCCAGCAGTACCCGGAAGGAGGCAAGGGGTGAGCAGTACTTC
clone size: NA; V gene: TRBV7-9; D gene: NA; J gene: TRBJ2-3; CDR3 protein: CASSLQAYTDTQYF; CDR3 DNA: TGTGCCAGCAGCTTGCAAGCTTACACAGATACGCAGTATTTT
clone size: NA; V gene: TRBV6-1; D gene: NA; J gene: TRBJ1-5; CDR3 protein: CASSAPKGQGRNQPQHF; CDR3 DNA: TGTGCCAGCAGCGCCCCGAAGGGGCAGGGGCGGAATCAGCCCCAGCATTTT
clone size: few; V gene: TRBV20-1; D gene: NA; J gene: TRBJ1-5; CDR3 protein: CSARMRRQPQHF; CDR3 DNA: TGCAGTGCTAGAATGCGCCGTCAGCCCCAGCATTTT
clone size: once; V gene: TRBV10-1; D gene: NA; J gene: TRBJ2-1; CDR3 protein: CASSESGGGPNEQFF; CDR3 DNA: TGCGCCAGCAGTGAGTCCGGGGGAGGTCCCAATGAGCAGTTCTTC
clone size: few; V gene: TRBV24-1; D gene: NA; J gene: TRBJ2-2; CDR3 protein: CATSDALRSRDTGELFF; CDR3 DNA: TGTGCCACCAGTGACGCCCTGCGGAGCCGGGACACCGGGGAGCTGTTTTTT
clone size: NA; V gene: TRBV27; D gene: NA; J gene: TRBJ1-2; CDR3 protein: CASSVTGAAPYGYTF; CDR3 DNA: TGTGCCAGCAGTGTCACGGGGGCAGCCCCCTATGGCTACACCTTC
clone size: NA; V gene: TRBV20-1; D gene: NA; J gene: TRBJ2-3; CDR3 protein: CSARASGIFSTDTQYF; CDR3 DNA: TGCAGTGCTAGGGCCTCAGGGATCTTTAGCACAGATACGCAGTATTTT
clone size: NA; V gene: TRBV6-1; D gene: TRBD2; J gene: TRBJ2-3; CDR3 protein: CASGWVTSGADTQYF; CDR3 DNA: TGTGCCAGCGGATGGGTAACTAGCGGAGCAGATACGCAGTATTTT
clone size: NA; V gene: TRBV6-1; D gene: NA; J gene: TRBJ2-5; CDR3 protein: CASSDGQGGETQYF; CDR3 DNA: TGTGCCAGCAGTGATGGGCAGGGAGGTGAGACCCAGTACTTC